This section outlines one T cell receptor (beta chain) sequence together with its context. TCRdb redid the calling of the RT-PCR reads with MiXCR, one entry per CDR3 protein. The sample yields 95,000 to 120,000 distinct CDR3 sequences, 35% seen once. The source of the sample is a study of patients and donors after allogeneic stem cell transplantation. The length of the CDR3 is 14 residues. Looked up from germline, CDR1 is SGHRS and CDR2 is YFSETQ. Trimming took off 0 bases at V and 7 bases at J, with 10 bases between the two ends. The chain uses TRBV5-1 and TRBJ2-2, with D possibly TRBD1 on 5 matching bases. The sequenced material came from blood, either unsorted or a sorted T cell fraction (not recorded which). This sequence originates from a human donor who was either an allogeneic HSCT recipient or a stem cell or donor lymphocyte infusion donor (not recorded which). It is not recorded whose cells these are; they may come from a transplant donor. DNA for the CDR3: TGCGCCAGCAGCTTGGGCAACAGGATCGGGGAGCTGTTTTTT. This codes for CASSLGNRIGELFF. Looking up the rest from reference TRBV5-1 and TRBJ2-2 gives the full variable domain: KAGVTQTPRYLIKTRGQQVTLSCSPISGHRSVSWYQQTPGQGLQFLFEYFSETQRNKGNFPGRFSGRQFSNSRSEMNVSTLELGDSALYLCASSLGNRIGELFFGEGSRLTVL.